These 21 T cell receptor beta chains came from one sample sequenced in a study of technical replicates of blood from a few donors. Assay used: immunoSEQ multiplex PCR; TCRdb lists only in-frame clones, some missing. Of more than 70,000 clones listed, 92% were seen once; the top ten hold more than 0.25%. Sample: T cells isolated from PBMCs. All receptors derive from a human donor in good health.

The chain recombines TRBV6-6 with TRBJ1-5, with TRBD1 matching over 8 bases. J gave up 0 bases and V 8 bases, and 9 bases lay outside the gene matches. There are 16 residues in the CDR3. CDR1 and CDR2 (germline): MNHNY, SVGAGI (reference sequence). Here the CDR3 reads CASGGTGELSNQPQHF. The CDR3 nucleotides read TGTGCCAGCGGGGGGACAGGTGAACTTAGCAATCAGCCCCAGCATTTT.

This chain connects TRBV29-1 to TRBJ2-2; TRBD1 matches at 7 bases. The CDR3 covers 15 residues. Germline values: CDR1 SQVTM, CDR2 ANQGSEA. The trim removed 5 bases at V and 3 bases at J, leaving 9 bases unmatched. The CDR3 loop is CSVSGGQRYTGELFF. CDR3 DNA sequence: TGCAGCGTTTCAGGGGGACAGCGATACACCGGGGAGCTGTTTTTT.

This rearrangement joins TRBV6-6 to TRBJ2-7; 10 bases are a match to TRBD1. The CDR3 extends over 15 amino acids. Germline V gene data show CDR1 as MNHNY and CDR2 as SVGAGI (reference sequence). Trimming at V came to 5 bases and at J to 2 bases, leaving 6 bases not matched to a gene. CDR3 bases: TGTGCCAGCAGTGCGTTGGGACAGGGGCCCTACGAGCAGTACTTC. Protein product: CASSALGQGPYEQYF.

The V and J genes are TRBV6-5 and TRBJ2-3; 9 bases align to TRBD1. There are 15 residues in the CDR3. Germline V gene sequence: CDR1 MNHEY, CDR2 SVGAGI. The trim removed 2 bases at V and 4 bases at J, leaving 4 bases unmatched. CDR3 region: CASSYLGQGADTQYF. Written as DNA, the CDR3 is TGTGCCAGCAGTTACCTGGGACAGGGCGCAGATACGCAGTATTTT.

The gene calls are TRBV10-3 and TRBJ2-6, with a possible D match to TRBD1 (6 bases). V was clipped by 4 bases and J by 1 base, with 17 bases between them. This CDR3 has 18 residues. The germline V gene has CDR1 ENHRY and CDR2 SYGVKD. The CDR3 coding sequence is TGTGCCATCAGTGGAGGTCAGGGGTCGGTATCTGGGGCCAACGTCCTGACTTTC. It codes for CAISGGQGSVSGANVLTF.

The table lists this clone with a count of one. This chain uses TRBV27 with TRBJ1-5; D is ambiguous. V lost 0 bases and J 5 bases, leaving 14 bases between the germline ends. The CDR3 consists of 16 residues. The germline CDR1 and CDR2 sequences are MNHEY and SMNVEV (reference sequence). The CDR3 sequence is CASSLSEATRDQPQHF. CDR3 coding DNA: TGTGCCAGCAGTTTATCGGAAGCGACCCGCGATCAGCCCCAGCATTTT.

The chain is built from TRBV18 and TRBJ2-5, with a tentative D call TRBD1 (6 bases). Germline V gene sequence: CDR1 KGHSH, CDR2 LQKENI. This CDR3 spans 12 amino acids. The V end was cut by 2 bases, the J end by 5 bases, with 6 bases between. CDR3 in amino acids: CASSPGGETQYF. DNA for the CDR3: TGTGCCAGCTCACCAGGGGGCGAGACCCAGTACTTC. Using reference TRBV18 and TRBJ2-5 for the parts outside the CDR3, the full variable domain is NAGVMQNPRHLVRRRGQEARLRCSPMKGHSHVYWYRQLPEEGLKFMVYLQKENIIDESGMPKERFSAEFPKEGPSILRIQQVVRGDSAAYFCASSPGGETQYFGPGTRLLVL.

The sample holds one count of this clone. This chain uses TRBV18 with TRBJ1-2; perhaps TRBD1 as D (5 bases). V shed 0 bases and J shed 7 bases, with 18 bases lying between them. The germline V gene has CDR1 KGHSH and CDR2 LQKENI. CDR3 length: 16 amino acids. The chain's CDR3 is CASSPPSRDMGPGYTF. DNA of the CDR3: TGTGCCAGCTCACCACCGTCCCGAGATATGGGGCCTGGCTACACCTTC.

The chain couples TRBV27 to TRBJ2-1, with 12 bases fitting TRBD2. The germline CDR1 and CDR2 sequences are MNHEY and SMNVEV (reference sequence). V lost 2 bases, J lost 4 bases, and 6 bases stayed unmatched. This CDR3 has 17 residues. CDR3: CASSLALAGGLYNEQFF. CDR3 bases: TGTGCCAGCAGTTTAGCACTAGCGGGAGGACTTTACAATGAGCAGTTCTTC.

This clone was seen a few times. The chain combines TRBV19 with TRBJ1-5, with D maybe TRBD1 (6 bases). Deletions cut 5 bases from V and 9 bases from J, with 14 bases between. This CDR3 is 13 amino acids long. Germline V gene data show CDR1 as LNHDA and CDR2 as SQIVND (reference sequence). CDR3: CASSYQGLGPQHF. For the CDR3, the DNA is TGTGCCAGTAGTTACCAGGGGTTAGGGCCCCAGCATTTT.

There are a few counts of this clone. The V gene is TRBV29-1, the J gene TRBJ1-1; D gene unclear. The length of the CDR3 is 12 residues. The germline V gene encodes CDR1 SQVTM and CDR2 ANQGSEA. V lost 0 bases to trimming and J lost 10 bases, with 12 bases between them. The CDR3 sequence is CSVEDPGFRAFF. The CDR3 DNA sequence: TGCAGCGTTGAAGATCCGGGGTTCCGAGCTTTCTTT. The full variable domain, in which reference TRBV29-1 and TRBJ1-1 provide the parts outside the CDR3, is SAVISQKPSRDICQRGTSLTIQCQVDSQVTMMFWYRQQPGQSLTLIATANQGSEATYESGFVIDKFPISRPNLTFSTLTVSNMSPEDSSIYLCSVEDPGFRAFFGQGTRLTVV.

The chain has TRBV2 and TRBJ2-3, with TRBD2 identical over 11 bases. Trimming took 11 bases from V and 2 from J; bases not matched to a gene: 6. The CDR3 has 14 amino acids. Looked up from germline, CDR1 is SNHLY and CDR2 is FYNNEI. The CDR3 loop reads CADRLAGYTDTQYF. The CDR3 coding sequence is TGTGCCGACAGACTAGCGGGGTACACAGATACGCAGTATTTT.

The V gene is TRBV20-1, the J gene TRBJ2-7, with D unclear. CDR3 length: 10 residues. The V gene lost 2 bases and the J gene lost 4 bases, with 3 bases spanning the gap. Germline V CDR1 and CDR2: DFQATT, SNEGSKA (reference sequence). CDR3 DNA: TGCAGTGCTAGACAGTACGAGCAGTACTTC. Translating it yields CSARQYEQYF.

The chain uses TRBV20-1 and TRBJ1-1; D gene ambiguous. The CDR3 is made up of 11 amino acids. The germline V and J ends were trimmed by 6 bases and 2 bases, with 7 bases remaining between them. Germline V gene sequence: CDR1 DFQATT, CDR2 SNEGSKA (reference sequence). CDR3 loop: CSARGNTEAFF. The CDR3 DNA is TGCAGTGCCCGAGGTAACACTGAAGCTTTCTTT.

This rearrangement joins TRBV6-1 to TRBJ1-5; D gene ambiguous. V dropped 6 bases and J dropped 6 bases, with 6 bases sitting between them. CDR1 and CDR2 from the germline V gene are MNHNS and SASEGT. This CDR3 spans 11 amino acids. CDR3 amino acids: CASRLSQPQHF. The CDR3 DNA is TGTGCCAGCAGACTAAGTCAGCCCCAGCATTTT.

V usage is TRBV7-6 and J usage is TRBJ2-7, with a tentative D call TRBD2 (5 bases). The CDR3 totals 15 residues. Per germline, CDR1 SGHVS and CDR2 FNYEAQ. Trimming removed 1 base from V and 3 bases from J, with 13 bases in between. The CDR3 nucleotides read TGTGCCAGCAGCTTAGGCTCCACCGACTACTACGAGCAGTACTTC. As protein: CASSLGSTDYYEQYF.

The table lists this clone with a few counts. The chain couples TRBV2 to TRBJ1-5; the D is unclear. Germline-derived CDR1 and CDR2 are SNHLY and FYNNEI. Trimming took off 4 bases at V and 7 bases at J, with 11 bases between the two ends. The CDR3 loop spans 13 amino acids. The CDR3 is CASSVSEVQPQHF. DNA for the CDR3: TGTGCCAGCAGTGTTAGTGAGGTCCAGCCCCAGCATTTT. Full variable domain (missing parts from reference TRBV2 and TRBJ1-5): EPEVTQTPSHQVTQMGQEVILRCVPISNHLYFYWYRQILGQKVEFLVSFYNNEISEKSEIFDDQFSVERPDGSNFTLKIRSTKLEDSAMYFCASSVSEVQPQHFGDGTRLSIL.

The V and J genes are TRBV5-1 and TRBJ2-7; 7 bases are a match to TRBD1. V dropped 4 bases and J dropped 4; count of bases not matched to a gene: 8. The CDR3 contains 14 residues. CDR1 and CDR2 from the germline V gene are SGHRS and YFSETQ. In DNA form, the CDR3 reads TGCGCCAGCAGCCTCCGGGACAGAGCGTACGAGCAGTACTTC. Translation gives CASSLRDRAYEQYF.

The chain combines TRBV29-1 with TRBJ2-1; D is unresolved. CDR1 SQVTM and CDR2 ANQGSEA come from the germline V gene. V lost 3 bases and J 4 bases, leaving 7 bases between the germline ends. The CDR3 extends over 12 amino acids. In DNA form, the CDR3 reads TGCAGCGTTGAGCCGGAGTACAATGAGCAGTTCTTC. It encodes CSVEPEYNEQFF.

This clone was recorded once. The J gene is TRBJ2-2, the V gene TRBV9, with a possible D match to TRBD1 (5 bases). Germline-derived CDR1 and CDR2 are SGDLS and YYNGEE. This CDR3 comprises 19 residues. Trimming stripped 0 bases from V and 1 base from J, with 19 bases between. In nucleotides, the CDR3 is TGTGCCAGCAGCGTAGGATATGAAGGAGTCAGGGTGAACACCGGGGAGCTGTTTTTT. It yields the protein CASSVGYEGVRVNTGELFF.

The chain joins TRBV6-4 to TRBJ2-1; 8 nucleotides agree with TRBD1. The length of the CDR3 is 13 residues. Germline assignment: CDR1 MRHNA and CDR2 SNTAGT. Germline trimming cut 2 bases from V and 6 bases from J; bases unmatched to any gene: 0. The CDR3 is CASSDTGGNEQFF. CDR3 DNA sequence: TGTGCCAGCAGTGACACAGGGGGCAATGAGCAGTTCTTC.